The 9 T cell receptor beta chains in this list originate from one sample, sequenced in a study of siplizumab effects on memory and regulatory T cells. Sequencing used immunoSEQ multiplex PCR; TCRdb keeps in-frame clones, though not all of them. This sample carries approximately 65,000 clones, approximately 79% of them seen once, and the ten largest clones take approximately 0.4%. The material sequenced was memory CD4+ T cells sorted from blood. The receptors come from a human donor in good health.

This clone was seen just once. V is TRBV5-5 and J is TRBJ2-7; 10 bases align to TRBD1. Per the germline V gene, CDR1 is SGHKS and CDR2 is YYEKEE (reference sequence). Trimming at V came to 7 bases and at J to 4 bases, leaving 11 bases not matched to a gene. The CDR3 length is 15 residues. This CDR3 reads CASGPRGQGVYEQYF. The CDR3 DNA is TGTGCCAGCGGTCCCCGAGGACAGGGGGTATACGAGCAGTACTTC. The full variable domain, completed using reference TRBV5-5 and TRBJ2-7, is DAGVTQSPTHLIKTRGQQVTLRCSPISGHKSVSWYQQVLGQGPQFIFQYYEKEERGRGNFPDRFSARQFPNYSSELNVNALLLGDSALYLCASGPRGQGVYEQYFGPGTRLTVT.

The chain carries TRBV7-9 and TRBJ2-5, with TRBD2 identical over 7 bases. The CDR3 has 15 amino acids. J was trimmed by 3 bases and V by 2 bases; bases with no gene match: 6. Germline V gene data show CDR1 as SEHNR and CDR2 as FQNEAQ (reference sequence). CDR3 amino acids: CASSLRLATEETQYF. The CDR3 DNA follows: TGTGCCAGCAGCTTAAGACTAGCCACCGAAGAGACCCAGTACTTC.

A note on this clone: Mismatch with germline at one junction end may stem from a read error. This rearrangement joins TRBV6-5 to TRBJ1-5; D uncertain. Germline V gene data show CDR1 as MNHEY and CDR2 as SVGAGI. CDR3 length: 13 amino acids. For the CDR3, the DNA is TGTGTCAGCAGTTTGGGTAGCAATCAGCCCCAGCATTTT. Its translation is CVSSLGSNQPQHF.

This chain joins TRBV7-2 and TRBJ2-3; D is unresolved. The V end was cut by 4 bases, the J end by 0 bases, with 8 bases between. CDR3 length: 14 residues. In germline, CDR1 is SGHTA, CDR2 FQGNSA. The chain's CDR3 is CASSWTPSTDTQYF. The CDR3 DNA sequence: TGTGCCAGCAGCTGGACCCCTAGCACAGATACGCAGTATTTT.

The rearrangement links TRBV7-8 to TRBJ1-4; D ambiguous. Germline assignment: CDR1 SGHVS and CDR2 FQNEAQ. CDR3 length: 15 amino acids. V was clipped by 1 base and J by 4 bases, with 10 bases between them. The CDR3 DNA is TGTGCCAGCAGCTTAGGGACTCGATATAATGAAAAACTGTTTTTT. Its translation is CASSLGTRYNEKLFF.

The rearrangement joins TRBV28 to TRBJ1-1; D unresolved. Germline-derived CDR1 and CDR2 are MDHEN and SYDVKM. The CDR3 sequence is 14 residues long. V was trimmed by 8 bases and J by 8 bases, leaving 21 bases between them. The CDR3 DNA reads TGTGCCAGCGGTAACAGTTGGGCAGACCTAGAAGCTTTCTTT. Encoded protein: CASGNSWADLEAFF.

The chain couples TRBV5-4 to TRBJ1-6; TRBD1 matches 7 bases. CDR1 and CDR2 from the germline V gene are SGHNT and YYREEE (reference sequence). Germline trimming cut 4 bases from V and 1 base from J; bases unmatched to any gene: 8. There are 17 residues in the CDR3. The DNA for the CDR3 is TGTGCCAGCAGCCCGCGGACAGGAGCGTCCTATAATTCACCCCTCCACTTT. Residues: CASSPRTGASYNSPLHF. Drawing the rest from reference TRBV5-4 and TRBJ1-6, the complete variable domain is ETGVTQSPTHLIKTRGQQVTLRCSSQSGHNTVSWYQQALGQGPQFIFQYYREEENGRGNFPPRFSGLQFPNYSSELNVNALELDDSALYLCASSPRTGASYNSPLHFGNGTRLTVT.

The V gene is TRBV27, the J gene TRBJ1-1, with D possibly matching TRBD1 (6 bases). Germline V gene data show CDR1 as MNHEY and CDR2 as SMNVEV (reference sequence). Trimming took 5 bases from V and 4 from J, leaving 17 bases between them. The CDR3 covers 15 residues. As DNA, the CDR3 is TGTGCCAGCAGTACCCTGGGGGCGCTGGGCACTGAAGCTTTCTTT. Its protein is CASSTLGALGTEAFF.

The V call is TRBV5-4, the J call TRBJ2-3; D ambiguous. Trimming stripped 4 bases from V and 4 bases from J, with 13 bases between. The CDR3 has 14 residues. CDR1 is SGHNT and CDR2 is YYREEE in the germline V gene (reference sequence). The CDR3 spells CASSQLVGADTQYF. The DNA of the CDR3 is TGTGCCAGCAGCCAACTTGTCGGAGCAGATACGCAGTATTTT.